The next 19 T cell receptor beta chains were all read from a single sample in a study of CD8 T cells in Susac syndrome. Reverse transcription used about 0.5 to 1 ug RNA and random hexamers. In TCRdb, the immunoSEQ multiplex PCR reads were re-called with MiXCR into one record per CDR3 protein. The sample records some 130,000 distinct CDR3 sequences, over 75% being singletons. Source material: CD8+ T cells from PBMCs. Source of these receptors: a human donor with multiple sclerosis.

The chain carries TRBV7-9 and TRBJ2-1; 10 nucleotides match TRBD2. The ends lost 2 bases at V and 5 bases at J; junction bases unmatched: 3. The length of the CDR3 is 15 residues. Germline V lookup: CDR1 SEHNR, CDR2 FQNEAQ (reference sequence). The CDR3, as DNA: TGTGCCAGCAGCTTACTAGCGGGAGTACACAATGAGCAGTTCTTC. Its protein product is CASSLLAGVHNEQFF.

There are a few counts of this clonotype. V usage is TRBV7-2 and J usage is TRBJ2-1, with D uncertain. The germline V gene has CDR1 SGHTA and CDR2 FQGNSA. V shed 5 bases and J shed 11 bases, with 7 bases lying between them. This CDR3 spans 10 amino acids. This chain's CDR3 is CASSPEKQFF. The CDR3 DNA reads TGTGCCAGCAGCCCAGAAAAGCAGTTCTTC.

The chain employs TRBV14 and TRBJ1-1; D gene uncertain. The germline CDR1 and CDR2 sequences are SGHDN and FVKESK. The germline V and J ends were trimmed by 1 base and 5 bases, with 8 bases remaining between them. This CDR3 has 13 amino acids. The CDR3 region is CASSQVLGTEAFF. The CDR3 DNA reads TGTGCCAGCAGCCAAGTACTGGGAACTGAAGCTTTCTTT.

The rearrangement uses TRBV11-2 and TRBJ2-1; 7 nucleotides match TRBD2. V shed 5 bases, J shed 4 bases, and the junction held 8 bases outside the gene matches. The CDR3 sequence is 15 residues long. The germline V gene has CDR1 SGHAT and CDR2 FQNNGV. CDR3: CASSRPREGYNEQFF. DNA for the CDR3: TGTGCCAGCAGCCGTCCGAGGGAGGGATACAATGAGCAGTTCTTC. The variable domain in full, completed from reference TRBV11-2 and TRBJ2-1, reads EAGVAQSPRYKIIEKRQSVAFWCNPISGHATLYWYQQILGQGPKLLIQFQNNGVVDDSQLPKDRFSAERLKGVDSTLKIQPAKLEDSAVYLCASSRPREGYNEQFFGPGTRLTVL.

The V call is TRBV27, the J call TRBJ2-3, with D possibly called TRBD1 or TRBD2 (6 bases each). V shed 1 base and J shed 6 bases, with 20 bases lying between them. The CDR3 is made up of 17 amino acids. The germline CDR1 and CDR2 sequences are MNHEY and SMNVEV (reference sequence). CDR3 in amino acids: CASSLWGARGGSDTQYF. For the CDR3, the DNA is TGTGCCAGCAGTTTATGGGGGGCTAGGGGAGGTTCGGATACGCAGTATTTT.

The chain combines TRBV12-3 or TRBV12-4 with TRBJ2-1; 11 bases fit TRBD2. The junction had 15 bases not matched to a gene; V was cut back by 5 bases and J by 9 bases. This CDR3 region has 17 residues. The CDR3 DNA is TGTGCCAGCAGTCAATCCATAGCGGGGGGGCCAGGGAGTGAGCAGTTCTTC. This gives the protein CASSQSIAGGPGSEQFF.

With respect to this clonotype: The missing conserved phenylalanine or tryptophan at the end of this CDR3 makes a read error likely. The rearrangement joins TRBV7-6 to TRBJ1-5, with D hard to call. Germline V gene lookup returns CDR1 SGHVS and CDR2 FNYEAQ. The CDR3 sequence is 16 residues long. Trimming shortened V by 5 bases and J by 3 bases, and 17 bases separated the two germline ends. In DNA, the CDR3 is TGTGCCAGCAGCGCCGGCTCAAGTTGGGACAATCAGCCCCAGCATCTT. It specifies CASSAGSSWDNQPQHL.

The CDR3 sequence is CASSQERGLAGTNEQFF. For the CDR3, the DNA is TGCGCCAGCAGCCAAGAAAGAGGACTAGCGGGTACGAATGAGCAGTTCTTC. This chain connects TRBV4-3 to TRBJ2-1, with 11 bases lining up with TRBD2. This CDR3 contains 17 residues. From germline, CDR1 is LGHNA and CDR2 YSLEER. V gave up 0 bases and J gave up 7 bases; unmatched junction bases: 8.

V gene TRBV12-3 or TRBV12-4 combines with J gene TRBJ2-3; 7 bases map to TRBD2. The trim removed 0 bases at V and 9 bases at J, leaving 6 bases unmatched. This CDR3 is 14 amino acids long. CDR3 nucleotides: TGTGCCAGCAGTTTAGCCGGGAGGCGCGGCACGCAGTATTTT. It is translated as CASSLAGRRGTQYF.

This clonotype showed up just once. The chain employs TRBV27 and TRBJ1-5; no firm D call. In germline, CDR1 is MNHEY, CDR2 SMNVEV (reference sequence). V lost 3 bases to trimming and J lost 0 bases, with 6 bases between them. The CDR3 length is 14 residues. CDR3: CASSFQGSNQPQHF. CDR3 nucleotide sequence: TGTGCCAGCAGTTTTCAAGGTAGCAATCAGCCCCAGCATTTT.

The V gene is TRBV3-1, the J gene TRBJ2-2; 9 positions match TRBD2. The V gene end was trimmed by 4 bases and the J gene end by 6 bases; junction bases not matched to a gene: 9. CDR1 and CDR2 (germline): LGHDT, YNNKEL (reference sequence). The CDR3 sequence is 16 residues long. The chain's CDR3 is CASSPLAGPGAGELFF. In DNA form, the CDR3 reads TGTGCCAGCAGCCCTCTAGCGGGGCCGGGGGCCGGGGAGCTGTTTTTT. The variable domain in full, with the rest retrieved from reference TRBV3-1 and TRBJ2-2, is DTAVSQTPKYLVTQMGNDKSIKCEQNLGHDTMYWYKQDSKKFLKIMFSYNNKELIINETVPNRFSPKSPDKAHLNLHINSLELGDSAVYFCASSPLAGPGAGELFFGEGSRLTVL.

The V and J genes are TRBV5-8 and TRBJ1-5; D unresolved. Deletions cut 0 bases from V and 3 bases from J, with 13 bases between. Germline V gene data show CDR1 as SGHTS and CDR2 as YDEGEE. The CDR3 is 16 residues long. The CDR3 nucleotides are TGTGCCAGCAGCTTGGTAATTGTCGGCCTCAATCAGCCCCAGCATTTT. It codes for CASSLVIVGLNQPQHF.

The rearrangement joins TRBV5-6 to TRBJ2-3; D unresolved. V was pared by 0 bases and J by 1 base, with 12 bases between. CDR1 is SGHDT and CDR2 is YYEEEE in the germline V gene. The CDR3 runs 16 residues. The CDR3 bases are TGTGCCAGCAGCTTGGGTTCTCTAGGCCGCACAGATACGCAGTATTTT. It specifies CASSLGSLGRTDTQYF.

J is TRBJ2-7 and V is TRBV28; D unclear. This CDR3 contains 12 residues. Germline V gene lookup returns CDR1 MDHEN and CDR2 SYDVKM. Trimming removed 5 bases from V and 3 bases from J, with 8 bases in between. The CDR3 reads CASSPQNYEQYF. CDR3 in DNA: TGTGCCAGCAGTCCCCAGAACTACGAGCAGTACTTC.

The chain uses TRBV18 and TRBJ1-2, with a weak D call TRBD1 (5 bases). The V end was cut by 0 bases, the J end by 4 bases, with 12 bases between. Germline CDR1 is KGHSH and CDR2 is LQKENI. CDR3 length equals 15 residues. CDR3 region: CASSPPQGNRYGYTF. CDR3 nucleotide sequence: TGTGCCAGCTCACCACCGCAGGGAAACCGCTATGGCTACACCTTC. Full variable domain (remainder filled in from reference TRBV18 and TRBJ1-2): NAGVMQNPRHLVRRRGQEARLRCSPMKGHSHVYWYRQLPEEGLKFMVYLQKENIIDESGMPKERFSAEFPKEGPSILRIQQVVRGDSAAYFCASSPPQGNRYGYTFGSGTRLTVV.

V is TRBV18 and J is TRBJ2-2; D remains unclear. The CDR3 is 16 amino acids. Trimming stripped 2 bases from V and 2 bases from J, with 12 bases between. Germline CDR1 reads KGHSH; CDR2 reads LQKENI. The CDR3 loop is CASSPRRHYNTGELFF. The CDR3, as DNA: TGTGCCAGCTCACCAAGGAGACACTATAACACCGGGGAGCTGTTTTTT. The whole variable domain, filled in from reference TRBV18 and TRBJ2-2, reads NAGVMQNPRHLVRRRGQEARLRCSPMKGHSHVYWYRQLPEEGLKFMVYLQKENIIDESGMPKERFSAEFPKEGPSILRIQQVVRGDSAAYFCASSPRRHYNTGELFFGEGSRLTVL.

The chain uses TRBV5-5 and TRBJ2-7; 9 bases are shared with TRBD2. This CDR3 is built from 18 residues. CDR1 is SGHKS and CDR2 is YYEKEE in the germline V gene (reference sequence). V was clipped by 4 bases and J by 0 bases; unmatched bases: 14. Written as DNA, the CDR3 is TGTGCCAGCAGCCCCCTCAGCGGGGGGAAACCCAGCTCCTACGAGCAGTACTTC. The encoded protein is CASSPLSGGKPSSYEQYF.

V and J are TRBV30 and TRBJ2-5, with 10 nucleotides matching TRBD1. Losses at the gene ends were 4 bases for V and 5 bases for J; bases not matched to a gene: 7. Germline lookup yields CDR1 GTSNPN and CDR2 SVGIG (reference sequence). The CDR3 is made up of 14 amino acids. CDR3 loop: CAWIGTGARETQYF. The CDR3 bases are TGTGCCTGGATAGGGACAGGGGCTCGGGAGACCCAGTACTTC.

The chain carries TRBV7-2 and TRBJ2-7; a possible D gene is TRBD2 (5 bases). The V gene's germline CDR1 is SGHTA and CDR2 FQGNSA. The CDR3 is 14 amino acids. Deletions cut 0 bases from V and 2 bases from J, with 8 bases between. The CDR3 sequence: CASSLAGEPYEQYV. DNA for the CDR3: TGTGCCAGCAGCTTAGCGGGAGAGCCCTACGAGCAGTACGTC.